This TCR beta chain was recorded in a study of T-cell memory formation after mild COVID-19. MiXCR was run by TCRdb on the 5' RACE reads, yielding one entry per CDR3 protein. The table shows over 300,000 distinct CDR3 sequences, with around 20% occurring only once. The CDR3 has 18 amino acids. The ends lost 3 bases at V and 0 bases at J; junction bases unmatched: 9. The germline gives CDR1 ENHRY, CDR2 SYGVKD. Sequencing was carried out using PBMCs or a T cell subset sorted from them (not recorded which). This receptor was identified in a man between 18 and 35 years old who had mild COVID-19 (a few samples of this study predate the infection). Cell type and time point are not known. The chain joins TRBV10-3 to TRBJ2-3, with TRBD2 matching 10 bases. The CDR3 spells CAISDRSAGGASTDTQYF. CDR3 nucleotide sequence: TGTGCCATCAGTGATAGGTCAGCGGGGGGGGCTAGCACAGATACGCAGTATTTT.